Listed below are T cell receptor beta chains from one sample, sequenced in a study of technical replicates of blood from a handful of donors. TCRdb's table, derived via immunoSEQ multiplex PCR, lists solely in-frame clones and lacks some. Among approximately 50,000 clones, around 84% were seen once, and the ten largest hold 5.5% to 6.5%. Sequenced material: PBMCs. The source is a human donor in good health. Some clones in this sample may be carry-over from other donors' samples. CDR3s include the opening cysteine and the closing phenylalanine or tryptophan. D genes are given only for firm matches. Clone sizes are given selectively: once, few, many, or a class where the clone is expanded.

J gene,clone size,D gene,V gene,CDR3 protein,CDR3 DNA
TRBJ2-6,NA,NA,TRBV5-1,CASSNRESSGANVLTF,TGCGCCAGCAGCAACAGGGAAAGCTCTGGGGCCAACGTCCTGACTTTC
TRBJ1-5,NA,NA,TRBV30,CAWNQGGVTQPQHF,TGTGCCTGGAATCAAGGGGGGGTAACTCAGCCCCAGCATTTT
TRBJ2-3,NA,TRBD2,TRBV5-4,CASSSGTSGSKGGDTQYF,TGTGCCAGCAGCTCAGGGACTAGCGGGTCAAAAGGGGGAGATACGCAGTATTTT
TRBJ1-1,NA,NA,TRBV4-1,CASSQDRGDEAFF,TGCGCCAGCAGCCAAGACAGGGGCGACGAGGCTTTCTTT
TRBJ2-7,NA,TRBD1,TRBV6-5,CASRLNRGLNYEQYF,TGTGCCAGCAGACTGAACAGGGGGCTTAACTACGAGCAGTACTTC
TRBJ1-2,once,NA,TRBV19,CASSLIQEGIKGYTF,TGTGCCAGTAGTCTCATTCAGGAGGGGATCAAGGGCTACACCTTC
TRBJ2-5,NA,NA,TRBV4-1,CASSQVHGGETQYF,TGCGCCAGCAGCCAAGTTCACGGGGGAGAGACCCAGTACTTC
TRBJ1-2,NA,TRBD1,TRBV15,CATSHWDRGRLAYGYTF,TGTGCCACCAGCCACTGGGACAGGGGGAGATTGGCCTATGGCTACACCTTC
TRBJ2-7,NA,NA,TRBV13,CASSSGGGGSLYEQYF,TGTGCCAGCAGCTCCGGCGGGGGCGGGAGTTTGTACGAGCAGTACTTC
TRBJ2-5,NA,NA,TRBV4-1,CASSQDSETQYF,TGCGCCAGCAGCCAAGATTCGGAGACCCAGTACTTC
TRBJ1-1,NA,TRBD1,TRBV4-3,CASSQAQGASNTEAFF,TGCGCCAGCAGCCAAGCACAGGGGGCCTCTAACACTGAAGCTTTCTTT
TRBJ2-3,NA,NA,TRBV19,CASTPIGGLTDTQYF,TGTGCCAGTACTCCGATTGGAGGGCTCACAGATACGCAGTATTTT
TRBJ2-5,NA,TRBD2,TRBV5-1,CASSSTSGGPYQETQYF,TGCGCCAGCAGCTCGACTAGCGGGGGGCCGTACCAAGAGACCCAGTACTTC
TRBJ1-2,NA,TRBD1,TRBV7-2,CASSFRTGNYGYTF,TGTGCCAGCAGCTTCAGGACAGGGAACTATGGCTACACCTTC